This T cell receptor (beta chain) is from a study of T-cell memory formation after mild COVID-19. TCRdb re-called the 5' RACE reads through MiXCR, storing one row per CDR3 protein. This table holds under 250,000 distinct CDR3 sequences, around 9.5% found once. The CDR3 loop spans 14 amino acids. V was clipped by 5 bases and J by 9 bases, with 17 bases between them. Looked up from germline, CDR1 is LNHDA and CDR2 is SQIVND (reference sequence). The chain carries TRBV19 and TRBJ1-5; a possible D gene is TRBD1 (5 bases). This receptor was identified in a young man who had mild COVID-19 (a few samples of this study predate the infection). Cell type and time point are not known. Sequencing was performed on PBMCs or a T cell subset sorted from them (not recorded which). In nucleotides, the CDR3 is TGTGCCAGTAGTGCCATGGGGGGGTTTGGGCCCCAGCATTTT. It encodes CASSAMGGFGPQHF. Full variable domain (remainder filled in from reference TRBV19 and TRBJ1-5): DGGITQSPKYLFRKEGQNVTLSCEQNLNHDAMYWYRQDPGQGLRLIYYSQIVNDFQKGDIAEGYSVSREKKESFPLTVTSAQKNPTAFYLCASSAMGGFGPQHFGDGTRLSIL.